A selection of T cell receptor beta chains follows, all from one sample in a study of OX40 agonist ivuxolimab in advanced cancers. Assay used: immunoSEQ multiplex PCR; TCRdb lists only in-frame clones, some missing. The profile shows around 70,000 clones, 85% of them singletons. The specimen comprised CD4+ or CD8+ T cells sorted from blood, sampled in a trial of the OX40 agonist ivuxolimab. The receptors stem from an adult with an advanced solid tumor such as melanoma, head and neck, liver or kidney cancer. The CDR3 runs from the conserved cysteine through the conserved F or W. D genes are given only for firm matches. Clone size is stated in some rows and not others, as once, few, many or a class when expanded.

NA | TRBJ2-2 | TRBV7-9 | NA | TGTGCCAGCAGCGGACTCTCGCCTTCCACCGGGGAGCTGTTTTTT | CASSGLSPSTGELFF
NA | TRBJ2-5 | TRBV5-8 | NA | TGTGCCAGCAGCCGATTAACGGGGGGCGCAGAGACCCAGTACTTC | CASSRLTGGAETQYF
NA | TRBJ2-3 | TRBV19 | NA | TGTGCCAGTAGCGACCAGGGCGTAGATACGCAGTATTTT | CASSDQGVDTQYF
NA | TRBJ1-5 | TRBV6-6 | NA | TGTGCCAGCACCTTACAGCGGAATAGCAATCAGCCCCAGCATTTT | CASTLQRNSNQPQHF
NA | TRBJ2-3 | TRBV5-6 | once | TGTGCCAGCAGGGTTTCGATCCTAGATACGCAGTATTTT | CASRVSILDTQYF
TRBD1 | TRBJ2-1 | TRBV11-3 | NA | TGTGCCAGCAGCTTAGAGGGTGTCAGGGGGCAAAATGAGCAGTTCTTC | CASSLEGVRGQNEQFF
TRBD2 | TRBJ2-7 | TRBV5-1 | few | TGCGCCAGCAGCTTGGAGGGTAGCGGGCTGGGGACGTACTTC | CASSLEGSGLGTYF
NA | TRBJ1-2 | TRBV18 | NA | TGTGCCAGCTCACCTCTCGACAAAAACTATGGCTACACCTTC | CASSPLDKNYGYTF
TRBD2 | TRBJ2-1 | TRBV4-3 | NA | TGCGCCAGCAGCCAAGGTCCCATTGGTGGGGGGGCCTACAATGAGCAGTTCTTC | CASSQGPIGGGAYNEQFF
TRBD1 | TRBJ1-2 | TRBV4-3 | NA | TGCGCCAGCAGCTGGGACAGGGACTTCGTTGGCTACACCTTC | CASSWDRDFVGYTF
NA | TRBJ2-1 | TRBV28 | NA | TGTGCCAGCAGTCTCACATCAAGCTCCTACAATGAGCAGTTCTTC | CASSLTSSSYNEQFF
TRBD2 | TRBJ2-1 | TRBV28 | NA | TGTGCCAGCAGTTTATTTGGGGGAGGGCACAATGAGCAGTTCTTC | CASSLFGGGHNEQFF
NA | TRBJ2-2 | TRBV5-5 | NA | TGTGCCAGCAGCTTGGGGCCTTTAACGAACACCGGGGAGCTGTTTTTT | CASSLGPLTNTGELFF
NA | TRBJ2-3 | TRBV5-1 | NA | TGCGCCAGCAGGGGGGGCGTCAGCACAGATACGCAGTATTTT | CASRGGVSTDTQYF
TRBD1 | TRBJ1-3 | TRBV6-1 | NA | TGTGCCAGTGCCTGGGGACAGGGAGAGAACACCATATATTTT | CASAWGQGENTIYF
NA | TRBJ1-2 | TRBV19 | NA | TGTGCCAGTAGCTTCACTGCTAACTATGGCTACACCTTC | CASSFTANYGYTF
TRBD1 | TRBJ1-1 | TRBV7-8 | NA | TGTGCCAGCAGCCCTAATCACGACAGGGCAAACACTGAAGCTTTCTTT | CASSPNHDRANTEAFF
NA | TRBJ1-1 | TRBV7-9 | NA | TGTGCCAGCAGCTTAGACTGGGGCATCTCCCCTGAAGCTTTCTTT | CASSLDWGISPEAFF
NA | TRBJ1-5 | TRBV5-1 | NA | TGCGCCAGCAGCCTGGGGGCGGGAGATCCTAGCAATCAGCCCCAGCATTTT | CASSLGAGDPSNQPQHF
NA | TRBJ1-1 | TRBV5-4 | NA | TGTGCCAGCAGCTTGCGAGGGGTGGGCGGTGAAGCTTTCTTT | CASSLRGVGGEAFF